This TCR beta chain comes out of a study of graft-versus-host responses after intestinal transplantation. About the study: Every transplant recipient was induced with anti-thymocyte globulin, then maintained on tacrolimus and steroids for approximately three years.

V lost 4 bases to trimming and J lost 4 bases, with 18 bases between them. The CDR3 consists of 16 residues. Germline loops: CDR1 MNHEY, CDR2 SVGAGI. Notes on this clone: The antigen remains unidentified.

Some clones are missing from TCRdb's copy, which holds only in-frame ones; the method was immunoSEQ multiplex PCR. Of more than 65,000 clones listed, 84% are singletons. Study results and limitations: Individuals carrying graft-donor T cell macrochimerism showed high graft-versus-host to host-versus-graft clonal ratios in allografts.

This chain uses TRBV6-5 with TRBJ2-3; possibly TRBD1 for D (5 bases). The sequence was obtained from a human donor who was the organ donor for an intestinal transplant. This specimen consisted of unstimulated CD4+ T cells sorted from spleen or lymph node cells, obtained before transplant. The CDR3 here is CASSSGHLGGADTQYF. CDR3 coding DNA: TGTGCCAGCAGTTCCGGACATTTGGGCGGCGCAGATACGCAGTATTTT.